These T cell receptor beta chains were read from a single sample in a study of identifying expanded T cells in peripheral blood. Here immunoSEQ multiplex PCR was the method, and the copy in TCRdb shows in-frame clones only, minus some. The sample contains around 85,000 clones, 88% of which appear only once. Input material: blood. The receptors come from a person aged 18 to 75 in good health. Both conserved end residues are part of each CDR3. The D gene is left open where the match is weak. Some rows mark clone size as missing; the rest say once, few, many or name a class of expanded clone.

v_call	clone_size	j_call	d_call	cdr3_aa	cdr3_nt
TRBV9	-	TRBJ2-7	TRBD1	CASSVGTGTYEQYF	TGTGCCAGCAGCGTGGGGACAGGGACCTACGAGCAGTACTTC
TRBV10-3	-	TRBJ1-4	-	CAISERGANNEKLFF	TGTGCCATCAGTGAAAGGGGGGCCAATAATGAAAAACTGTTTTTT
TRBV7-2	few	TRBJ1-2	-	CASSFDLSYGYTF	TGTGCCAGCAGCTTTGACCTCTCCTATGGCTACACCTTC
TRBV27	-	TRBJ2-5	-	CASSLGGRETQYF	TGTGCCAGCAGTTTAGGAGGGAGGGAGACCCAGTACTTC
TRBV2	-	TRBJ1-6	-	CASSEWGRSSYNSPLHF	TGTGCCAGCAGTGAATGGGGTCGGAGCTCCTATAATTCACCCCTCCACTTT
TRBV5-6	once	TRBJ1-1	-	CASSFQSWDTEAFF	TGTGCCAGCAGCTTCCAGTCGTGGGACACTGAAGCTTTCTTT
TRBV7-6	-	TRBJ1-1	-	CASSLDSGTEAFF	TGTGCCAGCAGCTTAGATAGTGGGACTGAAGCTTTCTTT
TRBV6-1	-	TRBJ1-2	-	CASGQGSNYGYTF	TGTGCCAGTGGTCAGGGTTCTAACTATGGCTACACCTTC
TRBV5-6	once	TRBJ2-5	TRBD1	CASSWDRVDQETQYF	TGTGCCAGCAGTTGGGACAGGGTCGATCAAGAGACCCAGTACTTC
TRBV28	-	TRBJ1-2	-	CASSTGYGYTF	TGTGCCAGCAGTACGGGGTATGGCTACACCTTC
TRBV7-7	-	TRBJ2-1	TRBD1	CASSLGQGSYNEQFF	TGTGCCAGCAGCTTAGGACAGGGCTCCTACAATGAGCAGTTCTTC
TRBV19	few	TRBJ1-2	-	CASSIDLTDRRGYTF	TGTGCCAGTAGTATAGATCTCACGGACAGACGTGGCTACACCTTC
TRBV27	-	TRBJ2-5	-	CASSLLGETDQETQYF	TGTGCCAGCAGTTTATTGGGGGAAACTGATCAAGAGACCCAGTACTTC
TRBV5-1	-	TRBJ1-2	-	CASSLETLNYGYTF	TGCGCCAGCAGCTTGGAGACCTTGAACTATGGCTACACCTTC
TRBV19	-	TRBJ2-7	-	CASSIRRGSHEQYF	TGTGCCAGTAGTATAAGGAGGGGAAGCCACGAGCAGTACTTC
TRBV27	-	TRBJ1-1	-	CASSPTSPTGNTEAFF	TGTGCCAGCAGTCCTACCTCCCCAACGGGGAACACTGAAGCTTTCTTT
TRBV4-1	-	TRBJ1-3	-	CASSQGPGTLISGNTIYF	TGCGCCAGCAGCCAAGGTCCAGGGACCCTTATCTCTGGAAACACCATATATTTT
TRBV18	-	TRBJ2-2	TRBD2	CASSSLAGGPLFF	TGTGCCAGCTCAAGCCTAGCGGGGGGGCCGCTGTTTTTT
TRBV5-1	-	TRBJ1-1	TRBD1	CASSSTGTGGTEAFF	TGCGCCAGCAGCTCCACCGGGACAGGGGGGACTGAAGCTTTCTTT
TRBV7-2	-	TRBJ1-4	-	CASSPGGRTNEKLFF	TGTGCCAGCAGCCCCGGCGGGCGGACTAATGAAAAACTGTTTTTT
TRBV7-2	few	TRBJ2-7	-	CASSFELSKTYEQYF	TGTGCCAGCAGCTTTGAATTGAGCAAAACCTACGAGCAGTACTTC
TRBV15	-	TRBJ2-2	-	CATSRIITGELFF	TGTGCCACCAGCAGAATCATAACCGGGGAGCTGTTTTTT
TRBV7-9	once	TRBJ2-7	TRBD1	CASSLLPGGTGAAYEQYF	TGTGCCAGCAGCTTACTCCCCGGCGGGACAGGGGCGGCCTACGAGCAGTACTTC
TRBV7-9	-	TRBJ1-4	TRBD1	CASSLLRQGHFNEKLFF	TGTGCCAGCAGCCTTCTCCGACAGGGACATTTTAATGAAAAACTGTTTTTT
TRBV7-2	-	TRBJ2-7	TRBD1	CASLPGQQDREQYF	TGTGCCAGCCTACCGGGACAGCAGGACCGCGAGCAGTACTTC
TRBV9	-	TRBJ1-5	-	CASTDGFNQPQHF	TGTGCCAGCACGGACGGATTCAATCAGCCCCAGCATTTT
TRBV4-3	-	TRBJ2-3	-	CASSQVKISDTQYF	TGCGCCAGCAGCCAAGTTAAGATTTCAGATACGCAGTATTTT
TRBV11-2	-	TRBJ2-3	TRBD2	CASSSLAGGIDTQYF	TGTGCCAGCAGCTCGCTAGCGGGGGGGATAGATACGCAGTATTTT
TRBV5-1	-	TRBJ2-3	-	CASSLGAERTDTQYF	TGCGCCAGCAGCTTGGGGGCCGAGCGGACAGATACGCAGTATTTT
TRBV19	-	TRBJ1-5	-	CASSSSLEGLNQPQHF	TGTGCCAGTAGTAGTTCCTTGGAGGGGCTCAATCAGCCCCAGCATTTT
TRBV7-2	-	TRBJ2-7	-	CASSQPSSEQYF	TGTGCCAGCAGCCAACCAAGCAGCGAGCAGTACTTC
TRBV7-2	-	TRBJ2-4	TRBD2	CASSLAGVASKNIQYF	TGTGCCAGCAGCTTGGCGGGGGTGGCGTCCAAAAACATTCAGTACTTC
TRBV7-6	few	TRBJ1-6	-	CASSKDTLGSPLHF	TGTGCCAGCAGCAAGGACACGCTGGGATCACCCCTCCACTTT
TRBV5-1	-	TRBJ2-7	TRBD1	CASSLNLGTVNSYEQYF	TGCGCCAGCAGCTTGAACCTTGGGACAGTTAACTCCTACGAGCAGTACTTC